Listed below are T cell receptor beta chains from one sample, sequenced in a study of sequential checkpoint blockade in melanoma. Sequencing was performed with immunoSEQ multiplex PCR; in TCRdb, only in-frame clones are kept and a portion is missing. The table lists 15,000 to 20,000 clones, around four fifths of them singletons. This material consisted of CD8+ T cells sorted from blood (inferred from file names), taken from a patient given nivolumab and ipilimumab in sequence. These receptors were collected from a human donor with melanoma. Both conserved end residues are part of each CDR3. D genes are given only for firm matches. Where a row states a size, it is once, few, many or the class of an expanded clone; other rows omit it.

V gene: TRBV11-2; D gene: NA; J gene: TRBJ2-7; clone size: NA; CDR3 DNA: TGTGCCAGCAGCTTAGGGGGACTGAACTACGAGCAGTACTTC; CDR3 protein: CASSLGGLNYEQYF
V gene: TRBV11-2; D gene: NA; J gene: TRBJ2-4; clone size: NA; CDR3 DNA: TGTGCCAGCAGCGGAGATGTAGCCAAAAACATTCAGTACTTC; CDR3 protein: CASSGDVAKNIQYF
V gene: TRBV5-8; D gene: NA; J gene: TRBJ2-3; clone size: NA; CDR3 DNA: TGTGCCAGCAACCAAAGAGGAGGGGCGTACACAGATACGCAGTATTTT; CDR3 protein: CASNQRGGAYTDTQYF
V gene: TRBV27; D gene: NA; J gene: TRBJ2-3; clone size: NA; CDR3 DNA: TGTGCCAGCAGTTTTGACAGGAGAGGAGATACGCAGTATTTT; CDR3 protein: CASSFDRRGDTQYF
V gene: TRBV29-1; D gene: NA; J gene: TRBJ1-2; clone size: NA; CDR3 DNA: TGCAGCGTTGAGGACAGCTCGATAAGGTCTGGCTACACCTTC; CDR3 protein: CSVEDSSIRSGYTF
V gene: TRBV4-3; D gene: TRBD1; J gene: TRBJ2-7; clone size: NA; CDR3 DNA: TGCGCCAGCAGCCAGGACAGGGGCAACTCCTACGAGCAGTACTTC; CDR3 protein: CASSQDRGNSYEQYF
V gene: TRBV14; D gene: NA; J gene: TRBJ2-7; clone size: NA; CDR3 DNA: TGTGCCAGCAGCCAAGACTGGGGGACTGAAAGCTCCTACGAGCAGTACTTC; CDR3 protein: CASSQDWGTESSYEQYF
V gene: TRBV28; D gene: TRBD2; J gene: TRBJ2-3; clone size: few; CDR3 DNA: TGTGCCAGCAGTGCCGCCGGGGGGAGCGCAGATACGCAGTATTTT; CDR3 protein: CASSAAGGSADTQYF
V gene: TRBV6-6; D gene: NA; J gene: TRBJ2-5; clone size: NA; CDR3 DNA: TGTGCCAGCAGTCACCAGTCAGAAGAGACCCAGTACTTC; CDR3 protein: CASSHQSEETQYF
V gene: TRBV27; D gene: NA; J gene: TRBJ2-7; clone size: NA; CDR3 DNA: TGTGCCAGCAGTCGGGGCTCCTACGAGCAGTACTTC; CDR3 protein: CASSRGSYEQYF
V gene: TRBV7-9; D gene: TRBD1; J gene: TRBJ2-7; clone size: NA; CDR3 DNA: TGTGCCAGCAGCTTAGCGCTAGGGACAGGGATCTACGAGCAGTACTTC; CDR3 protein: CASSLALGTGIYEQYF
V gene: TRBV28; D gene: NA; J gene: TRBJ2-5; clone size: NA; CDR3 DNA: TGTGCCAGCAGTTTCGTGGGTTCCGGGCAGTACTTC; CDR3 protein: CASSFVGSGQYF
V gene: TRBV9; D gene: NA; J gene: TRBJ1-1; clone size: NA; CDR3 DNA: TGTGCCAGCAGCGTAGCCGGGGGGGCCAGCACTGAAGCTTTCTTT; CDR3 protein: CASSVAGGASTEAFF
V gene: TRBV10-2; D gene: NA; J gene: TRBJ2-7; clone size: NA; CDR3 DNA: TGCGCCAGCAGTGAGGGACAGCACTCCTACGAGCAGTACTTC; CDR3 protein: CASSEGQHSYEQYF
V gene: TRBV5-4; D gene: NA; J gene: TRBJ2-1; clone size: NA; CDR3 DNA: TGTGCCAGCAGCTTATTTCCCGGGGATAAATCCTACAATGAGCAGTTCTTC; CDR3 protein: CASSLFPGDKSYNEQFF
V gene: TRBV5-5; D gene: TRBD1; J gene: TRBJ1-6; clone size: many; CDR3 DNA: TGTGCCAGCAGCTTCCACGATAGACAGGGGGCAGGTTCACCCCTCCACTTT; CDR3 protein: CASSFHDRQGAGSPLHF
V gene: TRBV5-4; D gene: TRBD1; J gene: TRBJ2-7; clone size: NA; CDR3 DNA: TGTGCCAGCAGCCCCGGGACAGTGTTACCCTACGAGCAGTACTTC; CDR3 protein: CASSPGTVLPYEQYF
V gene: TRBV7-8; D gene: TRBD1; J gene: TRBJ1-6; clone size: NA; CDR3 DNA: TGTGCCAGCAGTTACAATACAGGGGTGTTCAATTCACCCCTCCACTTT; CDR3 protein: CASSYNTGVFNSPLHF
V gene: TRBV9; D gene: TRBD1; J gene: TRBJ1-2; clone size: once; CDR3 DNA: TGTGCCAGCAGCGAGACCGGGACAGGGCTAGGAGGCTACACCTTC; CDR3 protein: CASSETGTGLGGYTF
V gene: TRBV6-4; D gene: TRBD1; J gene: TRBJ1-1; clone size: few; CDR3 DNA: TGTGCCAGCAGTGACTCGATGACAGGGGGAACTGAAGCTTTCTTT; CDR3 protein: CASSDSMTGGTEAFF
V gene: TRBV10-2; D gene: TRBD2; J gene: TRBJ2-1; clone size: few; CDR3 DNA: TGCGCCAGCAGGGGAGCGGGACCATACAATGAGCAGTTCTTC; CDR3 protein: CASRGAGPYNEQFF
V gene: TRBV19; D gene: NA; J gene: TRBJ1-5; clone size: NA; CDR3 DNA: TGTGCCAGTAGTACAGTCAGGGTAAAAGATCAGCCCCAGCATTTT; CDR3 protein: CASSTVRVKDQPQHF
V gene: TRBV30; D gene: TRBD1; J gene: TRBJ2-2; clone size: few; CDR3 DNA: TGTGCCTGGAGTGCTCCGGGACAGCACACCGGGGAGCTGTTTTTT; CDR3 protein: CAWSAPGQHTGELFF
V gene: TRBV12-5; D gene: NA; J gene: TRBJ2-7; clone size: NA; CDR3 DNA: TGTTCCAGTGGTTTGGGTAACAGCTACGAGCAGTACTTC; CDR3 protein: CSSGLGNSYEQYF
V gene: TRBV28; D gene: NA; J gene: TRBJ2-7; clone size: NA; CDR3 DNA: TGTGCCAGCAGGCGGGACGTAACCTACGAGCAGTACTTC; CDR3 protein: CASRRDVTYEQYF
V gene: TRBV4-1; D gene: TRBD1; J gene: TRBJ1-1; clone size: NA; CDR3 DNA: TGCGCCAGCAGCCGACAGGGGGGGTACAGGGGATTTGAGGACACTGAAGCTTTCTTT; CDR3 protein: CASSRQGGYRGFEDTEAFF
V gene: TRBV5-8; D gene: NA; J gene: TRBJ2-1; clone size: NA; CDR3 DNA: TGTGCCAGCAGCCGAGAAGAGTCAGGCCTTCCGTACAATGAGCAGTTCTTC; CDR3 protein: CASSREESGLPYNEQFF
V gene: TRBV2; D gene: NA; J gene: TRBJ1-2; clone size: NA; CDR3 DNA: TGTGCCAGCAGTGAAGGGCAGAACTATGGCTACACCTTC; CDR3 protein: CASSEGQNYGYTF
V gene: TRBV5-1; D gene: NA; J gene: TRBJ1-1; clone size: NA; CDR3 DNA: TGCGCCAGCAGCTTGGGACAGATGAACACTGAAGCTTTCTTT; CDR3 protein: CASSLGQMNTEAFF
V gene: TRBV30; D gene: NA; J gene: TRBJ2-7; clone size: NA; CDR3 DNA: TGTGCCTGGAGTCCGGACAGATGGGAGCAGTACTTC; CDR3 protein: CAWSPDRWEQYF
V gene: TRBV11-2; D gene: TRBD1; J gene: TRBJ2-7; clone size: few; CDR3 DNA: TGTGCCAGCAGCTTAGGAAAGACAGGGTTCAACGAGCAGTACTTC; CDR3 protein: CASSLGKTGFNEQYF
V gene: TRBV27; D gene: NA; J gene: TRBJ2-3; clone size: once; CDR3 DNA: TGTGCCAGCAGTTCCAGTATTACTAGCCCAGATACGCAGTATTTT; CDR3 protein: CASSSSITSPDTQYF
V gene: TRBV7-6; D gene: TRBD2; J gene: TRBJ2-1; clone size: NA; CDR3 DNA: TGTGCCAGCAGCGCTAGCGGGGGTGGCTACAATGAGCAGTTCTTC; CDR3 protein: CASSASGGGYNEQFF
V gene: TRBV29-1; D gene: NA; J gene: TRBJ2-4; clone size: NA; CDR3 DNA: TGCAGCGTTGAAAGGGCAGGGAAAAACATTCAGTACTTC; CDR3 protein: CSVERAGKNIQYF
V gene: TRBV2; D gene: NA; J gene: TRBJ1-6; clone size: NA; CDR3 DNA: TGTGCCAGCAGTGATGGCGGTCTACTACATTCACCCCTCCACTTT; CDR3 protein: CASSDGGLLHSPLHF
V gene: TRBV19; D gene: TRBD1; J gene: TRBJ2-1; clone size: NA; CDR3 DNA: TGTGCCAGTAGTATCCGCGGCAGGGGGCAGGAGAATGAGCAGTTCTTC; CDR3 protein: CASSIRGRGQENEQFF
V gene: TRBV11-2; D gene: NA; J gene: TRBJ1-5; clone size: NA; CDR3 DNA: TGTGCCAGCAGCTTAGTTGGGGGGAGCAATCAGCCCCAGCATTTT; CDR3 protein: CASSLVGGSNQPQHF
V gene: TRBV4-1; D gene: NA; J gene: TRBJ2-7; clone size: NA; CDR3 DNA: TGCGCCAGCAGCTCGGACTCTCCGAGCTCCTACGAGCAGTACTTC; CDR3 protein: CASSSDSPSSYEQYF
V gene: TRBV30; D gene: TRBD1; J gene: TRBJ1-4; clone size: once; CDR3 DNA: TGTGCCTGGAGTTTGGATCCGGGACAGGGTGGTTTAGAAGAAAAACTGTTTTTT; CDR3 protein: CAWSLDPGQGGLEEKLFF
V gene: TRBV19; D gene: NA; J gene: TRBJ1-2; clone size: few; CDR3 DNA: TGTGCCAGTAGCCTACAAGACGGGAATGGCTACACCTTC; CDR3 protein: CASSLQDGNGYTF
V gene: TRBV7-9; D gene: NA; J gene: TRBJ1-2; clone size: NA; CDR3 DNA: TGTGCCAGCAGCGAGAGTAGCAGGACAGACTATGGCTACACCTTC; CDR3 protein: CASSESSRTDYGYTF
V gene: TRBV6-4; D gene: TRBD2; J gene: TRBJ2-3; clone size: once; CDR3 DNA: TGTGCCAGCAGCCCCACTAGCGGGAGTACAGATACGCAGTATTTT; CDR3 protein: CASSPTSGSTDTQYF
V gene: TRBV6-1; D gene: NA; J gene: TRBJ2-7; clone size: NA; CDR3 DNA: TGTGCCAGCAGTGATGTTGGTACGTCCGAGCAGTACTTC; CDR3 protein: CASSDVGTSEQYF
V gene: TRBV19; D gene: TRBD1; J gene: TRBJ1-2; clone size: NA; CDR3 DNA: TGTGCCAGTAGTATCTCCCGCTGGACAGGGTGGATGGGCGACTATGGCTACACCTTC; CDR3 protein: CASSISRWTGWMGDYGYTF
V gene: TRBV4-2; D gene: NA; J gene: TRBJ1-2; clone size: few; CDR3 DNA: TGTGCCAGCAGCTTTGTCGGTGGCTACACCTTC; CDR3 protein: CASSFVGGYTF
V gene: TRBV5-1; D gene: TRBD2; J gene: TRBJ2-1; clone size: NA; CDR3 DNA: TGCGCCAGCAGCTTTAGCGGGAGTCTCTACAATGAGCAGTTCTTC; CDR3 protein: CASSFSGSLYNEQFF
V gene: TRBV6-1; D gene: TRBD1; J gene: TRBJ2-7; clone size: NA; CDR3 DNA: TGTGCCAGCAGTCAGGGACAGTGGCCCTACGAGCAGTACTTC; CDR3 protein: CASSQGQWPYEQYF
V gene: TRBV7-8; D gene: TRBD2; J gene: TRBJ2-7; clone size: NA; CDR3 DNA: TGTGCCAGCAGCTTAGAGTGGGTGTCTAGCGGGAGTGTCTACGAGCAGTACTTC; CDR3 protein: CASSLEWVSSGSVYEQYF
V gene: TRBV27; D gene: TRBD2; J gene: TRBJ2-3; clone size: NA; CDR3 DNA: TGTGCCAGCAGCCCTGGACTAGCGGGTGTGAATACGCAGTATTTT; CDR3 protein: CASSPGLAGVNTQYF
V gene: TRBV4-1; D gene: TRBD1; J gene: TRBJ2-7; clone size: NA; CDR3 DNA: TGCGCCAGCAGCCGCATTGGACAGGGGGCGCGCGGCGAGCAGTACTTC; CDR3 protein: CASSRIGQGARGEQYF
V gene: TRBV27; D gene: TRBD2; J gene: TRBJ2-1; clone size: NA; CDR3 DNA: TGTGCCAGCAGTTTAATACATCCGGGAGGAGTCGGCGATGAGCAGTTCTTC; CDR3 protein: CASSLIHPGGVGDEQFF
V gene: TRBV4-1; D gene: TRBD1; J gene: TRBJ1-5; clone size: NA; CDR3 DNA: TGCGCCAGCAGCACAGGGGGTCAGAGCAATCAGCCCCAGCATTTT; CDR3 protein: CASSTGGQSNQPQHF
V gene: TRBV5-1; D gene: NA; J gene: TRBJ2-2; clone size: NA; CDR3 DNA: TGCGCCAGCAGCTTCTTCTCCGGGGAGCTGTTTTTT; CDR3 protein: CASSFFSGELFF